This T cell receptor beta chain was documented in a study of cytomegalovirus exposure and HLA in healthy donors. Study observations and caveats: Earlier results showed most TCR beta V segments being productive about 87% or about 30% of the time.

The germline V gene encodes CDR1 SEHNR and CDR2 FQNEAQ (reference sequence). V lost 5 bases to trimming and J lost 2 bases, with 16 bases between them. The CDR3 consists of 15 residues. The PCR was carried out with 60 Vbeta primers and 13 Jbeta primers. Per the original methods: As a later analysis found, there were 70 million to 100 million unique TCR beta chains, of which about 10 million were shared. The table came from immunoSEQ multiplex PCR; TCRdb's copy has only in-frame clones and leaves some out. V and J calls and clone size are as listed in that table; D and trimming were resolved from the DNA. Among 85,000 to 100,000 clones listed, approximately 80% were seen once. This clone occurred a few times. Its matching antigen is unknown.

The rearrangement joins TRBV7-9 to TRBJ2-7; TRBD2 might be the D (7 bases). The TCR sequence derives from a middle-aged woman in good health and CMV-seropositive. The sequencing input was PBMCs. Here the CDR3 reads CASSQGAGGPYEQYF. The CDR3 coding sequence is TGTGCCAGCAGCCAAGGGGCCGGGGGGCCCTACGAGCAGTACTTC.